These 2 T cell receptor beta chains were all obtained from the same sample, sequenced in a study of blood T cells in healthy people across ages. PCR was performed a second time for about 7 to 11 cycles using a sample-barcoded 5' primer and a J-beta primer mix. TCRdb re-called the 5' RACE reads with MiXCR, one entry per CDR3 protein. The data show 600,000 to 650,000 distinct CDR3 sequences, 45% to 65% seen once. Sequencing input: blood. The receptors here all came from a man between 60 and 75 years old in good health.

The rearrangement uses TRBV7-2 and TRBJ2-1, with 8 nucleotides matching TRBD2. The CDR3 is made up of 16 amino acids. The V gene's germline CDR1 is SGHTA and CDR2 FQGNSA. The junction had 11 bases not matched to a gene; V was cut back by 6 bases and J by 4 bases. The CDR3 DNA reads TGTGCCAGCAGACCTACCGGGACTAGTCGGTACAATGAGCAGTTCTTC. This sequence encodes CASRPTGTSRYNEQFF.

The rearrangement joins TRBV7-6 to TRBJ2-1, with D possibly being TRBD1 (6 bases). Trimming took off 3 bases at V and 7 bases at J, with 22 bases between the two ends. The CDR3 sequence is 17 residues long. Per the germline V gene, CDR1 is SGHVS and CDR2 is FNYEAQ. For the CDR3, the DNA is TGTGCCAGCAGCTTGGGGCCGTCAGGGGTTTTCGGGAATGAGCAGTTCTTC. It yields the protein CASSLGPSGVFGNEQFF. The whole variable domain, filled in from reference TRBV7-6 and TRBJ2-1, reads GAGVSQSPRYKVTKRGQDVALRCDPISGHVSLYWYRQALGQGPEFLTYFNYEAQQDKSGLPNDRFSAERPEGSISTLTIQRTEQRDSAMYRCASSLGPSGVFGNEQFFGPGTRLTVL.